The TCR beta chain under discussion was sequenced for a study of early stage breast cancer tumors (dated by TCRdb to 2016 to 2017). Notes on the research overall: Of the approximately 15 invasive breast tumors, about a dozen were found to be estrogen receptor-positive, progesterone receptor-positive and HER2-negative. Of the 12 ER+/PR+/HER2- tumors, eight were classified as invasive ductal carcinomas and four as invasive lobular carcinomas. On average, each sample got 7.5 to 10-fold read coverage. The samples as a whole yielded around 2.5 million detected templates, corresponding to over a million unique clonotypes.

As encoded in the germline V gene (reference sequence), CDR1 is SEHNR while CDR2 is FQNEAQ. From the cysteine up to the phenylalanine, the CDR3 has a length of 16 residues. Only CDR3 DNA remains: 48 bases, in frame from the first base. V was cut back by 5 bases and J by 0 bases, leaving a gap of 14 bases between them. General conclusions and limits of the study: Chain pairing and functional markers such as CD4, CD8 and FOXP3 were missed by bulk genomic DNA sequencing of unsorted cells. Repertoires from blood and normal breast were more alike than repertoires from blood and tumor, and in about 90% of the 16 patients, comparing each tissue with blood separated tumor from normal. Compared with adjacent normal breast tissue, tumors had around 2.5-fold higher T cell density and higher clonality. Because the cohort was small, a breakdown by tumor subtype could not be done. Enriched TCRB sequences shared across patients were found to be mostly commonly generated sequences that were unlikely to play an important role in the tumor microenvironment.

Regarding this clone: This clone's antigen is unknown. The input lacks base qualities; no much larger clone sits a single base away.

The study profiled bulk TCR beta-chain repertoires in matched peripheral blood, tumor and adjacent normal breast tissue taken from about 15 patients with early-stage breast cancer. Before surgery, whole blood (about 4.5-11 mL) was collected into EDTA tubes and processed within 2 hours. Ficoll-Paque centrifugation in SepMate-50 tubes was used to isolate peripheral blood mononuclear cells. For storage in liquid nitrogen, PBMCs were cryopreserved as aliquots of roughly 1.8 to 4 million cells in around 90% FBS with around 10% DMSO. Genomic DNA was extracted with the Qiagen AllPrep DNA/RNA Mini kit. Every sample was amplified as two independent genomic DNA replicates, using roughly 0.5 ug for blood and about 1.6 ug for tumor or normal breast. TCRB sequencing of genomic DNA was carried out with the ImmunoSeq Intro kit according to the manufacturer's instructions. Multiplex PCR ran 25 to 40 cycles with proprietary primers and spike-in control sequences for absolute quantification. Single-end 150-bp reads were used to sequence an 87-bp fragment spanning the CDR3 plus the flanking V and J genes. Seven samples, with two replicates for each sample, were multiplexed per lane of an Illumina MiSeq using version 3.0 chemistry. Per the original workflow: Raw data were processed with the vendor's proprietary pipeline, and both replicates were merged into a single result per sample. To define clonotypes, the study grouped productive rearrangements that shared the V-gene family, CDR3 amino acid sequence and J-gene segment. Clonality was computed as 1 minus the normalized Shannon entropy (Pielou evenness) of TCRB abundances. To estimate T cell density, the total number of templates was divided by the number of input cells, which was inferred from the amount of DNA input. Recon with default parameters was used to estimate total repertoire diversity and clonality. A clonotype was considered tumor-enriched if its abundance in tumor exceeded 0.1% and was at least 32-fold higher than its abundance in normal breast. Here the immuneACCESS table is served through TCRdb, limited to in-frame sequences with V and J called. Missing clones are a known gap in these copies; in checked studies unresolved V genes cover under half, and the rest lacks a known reason. V, J and clone size were drawn from that table, and D and trimming were deduced from the DNA. The sample yields more than 55,000 clones; over 65% were counted once. About 3.7% of the sample goes to the ten largest clones.

Sequenced material: blood. The chain links TRBV7-9 with TRBJ1-3, with an unclear D gene assignment. This TCR was sampled from a person aged 30-39 years with breast cancer. CDR3 reads: CASSRKSAGSGNTIYF. The nucleotide sequence reads TGTGCCAGCAGCCGCAAATCCGCGGGCTCTGGAAACACCATATATTTT.